A selection of T cell receptor beta chains follows, all from one sample in a study of PD-1 blockade in classical Hodgkin lymphoma. Method: immunoSEQ multiplex PCR; TCRdb's copy keeps in-frame clones and lacks some. The sample comprises 15,000 to 20,000 clones, approximately 70% of which are singletons, and around 2.5% rests with the top ten. The source material was CD4+ T cells from blood, sampled before the fourth cycle of nivolumab. The receptor source for this set is a human donor with classical Hodgkin lymphoma. Both conserved end residues are part of each CDR3. The order of the fields is V gene, clone size, J gene, D gene, CDR3 DNA, CDR3 protein. D genes are given only for firm matches. Only some rows state a clone size, as once, few, many or a class for expanded clones.

TRBV28	-	TRBJ2-2	TRBD2	TGTGCCAGCAGTAAAACTAGCGGGAGCGGGGAGCTGTTTTTT	CASSKTSGSGELFF
TRBV7-9	-	TRBJ2-7	TRBD1	TGTGCCAGCAGCTTTACAGGGGGCGAGCAGTACTTC	CASSFTGGEQYF
TRBV7-3	-	TRBJ2-1	-	TGTGCCAGCAGCTTAGACAGTAGCTCCTACAATGAGCAGTTCTTC	CASSLDSSSYNEQFF
TRBV15	-	TRBJ2-7	-	TGTGCCACCAGCAGGGACAGGAGGGTTTACGAGCAGTACTTC	CATSRDRRVYEQYF
TRBV5-4	-	TRBJ1-1	TRBD1	TGTGCCAGCAGCCCCATGACAGGGATTACGACTGAAGCTTTCTTT	CASSPMTGITTEAFF
TRBV5-1	once	TRBJ1-4	-	TGCGCCAGCAGCTTTTCTGGGAGGGAAAAACTGTTTTTT	CASSFSGREKLFF
TRBV7-2	-	TRBJ2-1	-	TGTGCCAGCAGCGCCTGGGTGTACAATGAGCAGTTCTTC	CASSAWVYNEQFF
TRBV5-1	-	TRBJ1-4	-	TGCGCCAGCAGCTTAGGACAGACAACTAATGAAAAACTGTTTTTT	CASSLGQTTNEKLFF
TRBV5-1	-	TRBJ2-3	-	TGCGCCAGCAGCTTGGAGGCAGATACGCAGTATTTT	CASSLEADTQYF
TRBV11-1	once	TRBJ1-1	-	TGTGCCAGCAGCTTAGGAGGGATCACTGAAGCTTTCTTT	CASSLGGITEAFF
TRBV5-1	-	TRBJ2-3	TRBD2	TGCGCCAGCAGCCCATTAGCGGGGGCTAGCACAGATACGCAGTATTTT	CASSPLAGASTDTQYF
TRBV19	-	TRBJ1-1	-	TGTGCCAGTACTCGACAGTTCTCTGAAGCTTTCTTT	CASTRQFSEAFF
TRBV6-1	-	TRBJ2-3	-	TGTGCCAGCCAGACCCTCGGAACTTATACGCAGTATTTT	CASQTLGTYTQYF
TRBV10-3	-	TRBJ1-1	TRBD1	TGTGCCATCAGTGGAGGGACAGGAATCATGAACACTGAAGCTTTCTTT	CAISGGTGIMNTEAFF
TRBV28	-	TRBJ2-2	-	TGTGCCAGCAGTTTTTATAACACCGGGGAGCTGTTTTTT	CASSFYNTGELFF
TRBV7-9	-	TRBJ1-1	-	TGTGCCAGCAGCTTATTGGGCAGGGAAGCTTTCTTT	CASSLLGREAFF
TRBV5-1	few	TRBJ1-4	-	TGCGCCAGCAGCTTGTCGGGACCTAGGGGTTGGGAAAAACTGTTTTTT	CASSLSGPRGWEKLFF
TRBV5-1	-	TRBJ2-3	TRBD2	TGCGCCAGCAGCGCGGGACTAGCGGGAGGCGCAGATACGCAGTATTTT	CASSAGLAGGADTQYF
TRBV27	-	TRBJ1-2	-	TGTGCCAGCAGTTTTAGTCGGGGTTCGTATGGCTACACCTTC	CASSFSRGSYGYTF
TRBV10-3	-	TRBJ2-3	TRBD2	TGTGCCATCAGTGAGTCGTCTGGACTAGTCACAGATACGCAGTATTTT	CAISESSGLVTDTQYF
TRBV30	-	TRBJ1-3	-	TGTGCCTGGGATCAACTGGGAGGAAACACCATATATTTT	CAWDQLGGNTIYF
TRBV18	-	TRBJ2-1	TRBD1	TGTGCCAGCTCACCCACGGACAGGGACTTCTACAATGAGCAGTTCTTC	CASSPTDRDFYNEQFF
TRBV11-3	-	TRBJ1-1	TRBD1	TGTGCCAGCAGCTTTAGACAGGGGGCGGAAGCTTTCTTT	CASSFRQGAEAFF
TRBV10-3	-	TRBJ2-3	TRBD2	TGTGCCACGCTAGCGGGAAGCCGCACAGATACGCAGTATTTT	CATLAGSRTDTQYF
TRBV10-3	-	TRBJ1-6	TRBD1	TGTGCCATCAGAGAGGGACAGGGGTTGTCAAATTCACCCCTCCACTTT	CAIREGQGLSNSPLHF
TRBV5-5	-	TRBJ2-7	-	TGTGCCAGCAGCTCCGACGGGGGCTCCTACGAGCAGTACTTC	CASSSDGGSYEQYF
TRBV7-9	-	TRBJ2-2	-	TGTGCCAGCAGCTTAACAGGCCCCGGGGAGCTGTTTTTT	CASSLTGPGELFF
TRBV7-6	once	TRBJ2-6	-	TGTGCCAGCAGCTCCCCTGAGGCTGGGGCCAACGTCCTGACTTTC	CASSSPEAGANVLTF
TRBV10-3	-	TRBJ1-4	TRBD1	TGTGCCATCAGTGATTCAACCGGGACAGGTTATGAAAAACTGTTTTTT	CAISDSTGTGYEKLFF
TRBV11-1	-	TRBJ2-3	-	TGTGCCAGCAGTAGGGACCTGGGAGGTGCGGATACGCAGTATTTT	CASSRDLGGADTQYF
TRBV4-2	large	TRBJ1-3	-	TGTGCCAGCAGCCAAGAATATGCCACCTCAGGAAACACCATATATTTT	CASSQEYATSGNTIYF
TRBV10-2	-	TRBJ2-1	TRBD2	TGCGCCAGCAGGACTAGCGGGAGACATGAGCAGTTCTTC	CASRTSGRHEQFF
TRBV5-6	-	TRBJ2-6	-	TGTGCCAGCAGCTGGGGCCAGGGAGTCTCTGGGGCCAACGTCCTGACTTTC	CASSWGQGVSGANVLTF
TRBV6-1	-	TRBJ1-2	-	TGTGCCAGCAGTGGGGGACGATTTCTTAAGATCTGGGGTGGCTACACCTTC	CASSGGRFLKIWGGYTF
TRBV7-9	-	TRBJ1-2	-	TGTGCCAGCAGCTCCTCCGATCGGTATGGCTACACCTTC	CASSSSDRYGYTF
TRBV6-5	-	TRBJ2-2	-	TGTGCCAGCAGGTGGACAGTCGGGGAGCTGTTTTTT	CASRWTVGELFF
TRBV29-1	-	TRBJ1-1	-	TGCAGCGTTGTTCAGTGGCAGGGCACTGAAGCTTTCTTT	CSVVQWQGTEAFF
TRBV18	-	TRBJ1-2	-	TGTGCCAGCTCACCTCCCGGGGGCAATCGTGGCTACACCTTC	CASSPPGGNRGYTF
TRBV30	few	TRBJ2-7	-	TGTGCCTGGAGTAGGGTATACGAGCAGTACTTC	CAWSRVYEQYF
TRBV30	-	TRBJ2-1	-	TGTGCCTGGGCTAGGGGGGGCCGGAATGAGCAGTTCTTC	CAWARGGRNEQFF
TRBV9	-	TRBJ2-2	-	TGTGCCAGCACCGTGGGACTGCGAAACACCGGGGAGCTGTTTTTT	CASTVGLRNTGELFF
TRBV5-4	few	TRBJ1-3	-	TGTGCCAGCACGCATGACGAGGGGCTTCCTGGAAACACCATATATTTT	CASTHDEGLPGNTIYF
TRBV5-1	-	TRBJ2-5	TRBD1	TGCGCCAGCAGCCGAACCGGGACAGGGGGTTTTGAGACCCAGTACTTC	CASSRTGTGGFETQYF